Listed below are T cell receptor beta chains from one sample, sequenced in a study of blood T cell repertoires in COVID-19. The method was immunoSEQ multiplex PCR; TCRdb's version includes in-frame clones alone and lacks a portion of them. The sample has some 130,000 clones, around 78% seen once. The source material was peripheral blood. These receptor sequences come from a human donor in a cohort sampled during active COVID-19. CDR3s include the opening cysteine and the closing phenylalanine or tryptophan. Each record gives: CDR3 protein, CDR3 DNA, J gene, V gene, clone size, D gene. The D gene is left open where the match is weak. Part of the rows lack a size; the others show once, few, many or a class for expanded clones.

CASSIQRQGNQPQHF TGTGCCAGTAGTATTCAACGGCAGGGCAATCAGCCCCAGCATTTT TRBJ1-5 TRBV19 - -
CASSQDILAGGTDTQYF TGTGCCAGCAGCCAAGACATCCTAGCGGGGGGCACAGATACGCAGTATTTT TRBJ2-3 TRBV3-1/TRBV3-2 - TRBD2
CASSLRAGGISYEQYF TGTGCCAGCAGTCTTCGCGCGGGGGGGATCTCCTACGAGCAGTACTTC TRBJ2-7 TRBV27 - TRBD2
CASSQERPGQGTFLQETQYF TGCGCCAGCAGCCAAGAAAGACCGGGACAGGGCACCTTCCTTCAAGAGACCCAGTACTTC TRBJ2-5 TRBV4-1 - TRBD1
CASSGTSGGEQYF TGTGCCAGCAGCGGGACTAGCGGGGGCGAGCAGTACTTC TRBJ2-7 TRBV9 - TRBD2
CASSPPTDSASGYTF TGTGCCAGCAGCCCCCCCACGGACAGTGCCAGTGGCTACACCTTC TRBJ1-2 TRBV13 - -
CASRVLGSSYGYTF TGTGCCAGCAGAGTCTTAGGGAGCAGCTATGGCTACACCTTC TRBJ1-2 TRBV28 - -
CASSEGAGNQPQHF TGTGCCAGCAGCGAGGGGGCCGGCAATCAGCCCCAGCATTTT TRBJ1-5 TRBV11-2 - TRBD1
CASSPASTSPWTYEQYF TGTGCCAGCAGTCCGGCGTCTACTAGTCCCTGGACCTACGAGCAGTACTTC TRBJ2-7 TRBV27 - -
CAINPTPGQVQYF TGTGCCATCAACCCCACCCCGGGACAGGTTCAGTACTTC TRBJ2-7 TRBV10-3 - TRBD1
CASSSSGLTQETQYF TGTGCCAGCAGCTCATCGGGACTTACCCAAGAGACCCAGTACTTC TRBJ2-5 TRBV7-3 - -
CSVPTGQGALDTQYF TGCAGCGTTCCGACGGGACAGGGGGCTTTAGATACGCAGTATTTT TRBJ2-3 TRBV29-1 few TRBD1
CASSQEDREEVNQPQHF TGTGCCAGCAGCCAAGAGGACAGGGAAGAAGTCAATCAGCCCCAGCATTTT TRBJ1-5 TRBV3-1/TRBV3-2 - TRBD1
CASSLEDRYLGYTF TGTGCCAGCAGCCTTGAGGACAGGTACCTTGGCTACACCTTC TRBJ1-2 TRBV3-1/TRBV3-2 - TRBD1
CASSSDRYYEQYF TGTGCCAGCAGCTCTGACAGATACTACGAGCAGTACTTC TRBJ2-7 TRBV7-2 few -
CAWSINRDGYTF TGTGCCTGGAGTATTAACAGGGATGGCTACACCTTC TRBJ1-2 TRBV30 - -
CASSLGIGGGRGDEQFF TGTGCCAGCAGCTTAGGCATAGGTGGGGGCCGGGGTGATGAGCAGTTCTTC TRBJ2-1 TRBV7-9 - -
CASTLGSFSYEQYF TGTGCCAGCACCCTTGGCAGTTTCTCCTACGAGCAGTACTTC TRBJ2-7 TRBV7-6 once -
CASSGTSGGRDTQYF TGTGCCAGCAGCGGGACTAGCGGGGGGAGGGATACGCAGTATTTT TRBJ2-3 TRBV9 - TRBD2
CASSPLGGGSYEQYF TGTGCCAGCAGCCCCCTGGGGGGGGGCTCCTACGAGCAGTACTTC TRBJ2-7 TRBV3-1/TRBV3-2 - TRBD2
CASSPRLAGGQHTQYF TGTGCCAGCAGCCCCCGACTAGCGGGGGGGCAGCATACGCAGTATTTT TRBJ2-3 TRBV7-8 - TRBD2
CASSQPMAGNYEQYF TGTGCCAGCAGCCAACCAATGGCAGGGAACTACGAGCAGTACTTC TRBJ2-7 TRBV3-1/TRBV3-2 - -
CASSLDRRVYGYTF TGCGCCAGCAGCTTGGACAGGCGAGTCTATGGCTACACCTTC TRBJ1-2 TRBV5-1 - -
CASSLWDSIIF TGCGCCAGCAGCTTGTGGGACAGTATTATTTTT TRBJ1-5 TRBV5-1 - TRBD1
CASSYGQGSQPQHF TGTGCCAGCAGTTACGGGCAGGGATCCCAGCCCCAGCATTTT TRBJ1-5 TRBV6-6 - -
CASSSRGRAYNEQFF TGTGCCAGCAGCTCTCGAGGCCGGGCCTACAATGAGCAGTTCTTC TRBJ2-1 TRBV13 - -
CASSPPGQGRREKLFF TGTGCCAGCAGTCCCCCGGGACAGGGGAGGAGGGAAAAACTGTTTTTT TRBJ1-4 TRBV28 - TRBD1
CASCTGDTYEQYF TGTGCCAGCTGCACCGGGGACACCTACGAGCAGTACTTC TRBJ2-7 TRBV18 - -
CASSPRLVGDTQYF TGTGCCAGCAGCCCCCGACTAGTAGGGGATACGCAGTATTTT TRBJ2-3 TRBV3-1/TRBV3-2 once -
CASSRTGGFYEQYF TGTGCCAGCAGTCGGACAGGGGGATTCTACGAGCAGTACTTC TRBJ2-7 TRBV27 - TRBD1
CASSLHGLAGSAGELFF TGTGCCAGCAGCTTACATGGGCTAGCGGGGTCTGCCGGGGAGCTGTTTTTT TRBJ2-2 TRBV7-8 - TRBD2
CASSEGCGKGGELFF TGCGCCAGCAGTGAGGGGTGCGGGAAGGGCGGGGAGCTGTTTTTT TRBJ2-2 TRBV10-2 - -
CASSLAGGASNTEAFF TGTGCCAGCAGCTTGGCAGGGGGCGCTTCGAACACTGAAGCTTTCTTT TRBJ1-1 TRBV11-2 - TRBD1
CAWRGQGIQPQHF TGTGCCTGGAGGGGACAGGGGATCCAGCCCCAGCATTTT TRBJ1-5 TRBV30 - TRBD1
CASSLDPAGNTGELFF TGCGCCAGCAGCTTGGATCCAGCGGGGAACACCGGGGAGCTGTTTTTT TRBJ2-2 TRBV5-1 - -
CASSRGQIYGYTF TGTGCCAGCAGCCGGGGACAGATCTATGGCTACACCTTC TRBJ1-2 TRBV12-3/TRBV12-4 - TRBD1
CAWSRDGGHEQYF TGTGCCTGGAGCCGGGACGGGGGTCACGAGCAGTACTTC TRBJ2-7 TRBV30 few -
CASSLFAGGINEKLFF TGTGCCAGCAGTTTATTCGCCGGGGGTATAAACGAAAAACTGTTTTTT TRBJ1-4 TRBV28 - -
CAATVGTGDTEAFF TGTGCCGCCACTGTCGGGACAGGGGACACTGAAGCTTTCTTT TRBJ1-1 TRBV30 - TRBD1
CASSIGPGQGRNTEAFF TGTGCCAGCAGCATAGGGCCAGGACAGGGGAGGAACACTGAAGCTTTCTTT TRBJ1-1 TRBV11-2 - TRBD1
CATYRYTYEQYF TGTGCCACCTACCGTTATACCTACGAGCAGTACTTC TRBJ2-7 TRBV6-5 - -
CASSPGQSVAQYF TGTGCCAGCAGCCCTGGACAGTCCGTGGCCCAGTACTTC TRBJ2-5 TRBV5-6 - -
CASTQGAQETQYF TGTGCCAGCACCCAGGGGGCTCAAGAGACCCAGTACTTC TRBJ2-5 TRBV12-3/TRBV12-4 - TRBD1
CASSSAQAAPLYNSPLHF TGTGCCAGCAGCTCAGCACAGGCGGCACCTCTCTATAATTCACCCCTCCACTTT TRBJ1-6 TRBV9 - -
CASSGLAGANEQFF TGCGCCAGCAGCGGCTTAGCGGGGGCCAATGAGCAGTTCTTC TRBJ2-1 TRBV5-1 - TRBD2
CASSQYLFLEQFF TGCGCCAGCAGCCAATATTTATTCCTGGAGCAGTTCTTC TRBJ2-1 TRBV4-1 - -
CASRLDLRTGGNPYEQYF TGTGCAAGTCGCTTAGATCTTAGGACAGGAGGGAACCCCTACGAGCAGTACTTC TRBJ2-7 TRBV12-2 - -
CASSQGGQPNEKLFF TGCGCCAGCAGCCAAGGGGGGCAGCCCAATGAAAAACTGTTTTTT TRBJ1-4 TRBV4-1 - -
CASSFDGGAQETQYF TGTGCCAGCTCATTTGATGGAGGGGCCCAAGAGACCCAGTACTTC TRBJ2-5 TRBV18 - -
CASSLPQQVEAFF TGTGCCAGCAGCTTGCCCCAACAGGTTGAAGCTTTCTTT TRBJ1-1 TRBV5-5 few -
CAWSSGGTYEQYF TGTGCCTGGAGCAGCGGGGGGACCTACGAGCAGTACTTC TRBJ2-7 TRBV30 few TRBD2